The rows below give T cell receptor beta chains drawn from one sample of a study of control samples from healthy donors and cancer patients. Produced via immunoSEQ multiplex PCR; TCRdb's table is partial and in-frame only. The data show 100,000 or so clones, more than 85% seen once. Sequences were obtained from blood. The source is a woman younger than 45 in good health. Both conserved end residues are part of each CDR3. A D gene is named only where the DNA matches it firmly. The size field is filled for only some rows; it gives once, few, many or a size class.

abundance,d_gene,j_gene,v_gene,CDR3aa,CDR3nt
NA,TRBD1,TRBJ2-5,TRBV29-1,CSASAATGTGGQGTQYF,TGCAGCGCCTCAGCCGCGACCGGGACAGGGGGGCAGGGGACCCAGTACTTC
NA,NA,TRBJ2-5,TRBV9,CASSVEGGETQYF,TGTGCCAGCAGCGTAGAAGGGGGGGAGACCCAGTACTTC
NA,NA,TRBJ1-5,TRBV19,CASSPVRVAQPQHF,TGTGCCAGTAGTCCAGTCAGGGTGGCGCAGCCCCAGCATTTT
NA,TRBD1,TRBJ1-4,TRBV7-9,CASSLTPSGGWGEKLFF,TGTGCCAGCAGCCTCACTCCTTCAGGGGGCTGGGGTGAAAAACTGTTTTTT
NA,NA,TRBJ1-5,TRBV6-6,CASSYEGREPQHF,TGTGCCAGCAGTTACGAGGGGAGAGAGCCCCAGCATTTT
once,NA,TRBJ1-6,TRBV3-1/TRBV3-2,CASSQDSSSYNSPLHF,TGTGCCAGCAGCCAAGATTCAAGTTCCTATAATTCACCCCTCCACTTT
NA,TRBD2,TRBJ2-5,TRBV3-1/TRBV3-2,CASSPGLAGGETQYF,TGTGCCAGCAGCCCCGGACTAGCGGGAGGAGAGACCCAGTACTTC
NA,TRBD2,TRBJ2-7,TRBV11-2,CASSFSGLAGAPYEQYF,TGTGCCAGCAGCTTTTCGGGGCTAGCGGGGGCCCCCTACGAGCAGTACTTC
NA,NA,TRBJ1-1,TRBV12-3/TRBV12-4,CARLDENTEAFF,TGTGCCAGATTAGACGAGAACACTGAAGCTTTCTTT
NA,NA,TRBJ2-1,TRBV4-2,CASSPGGGDYNEQFF,TGTGCCAGCAGCCCCGGCGGCGGAGATTACAATGAGCAGTTCTTC
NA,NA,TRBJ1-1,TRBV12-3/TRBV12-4,CASSFGGTEAFF,TGTGCCAGCAGTTTCGGGGGAACTGAAGCTTTCTTT
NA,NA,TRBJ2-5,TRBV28,CASSPPSNVYQETQYF,TGTGCCAGCAGTCCCCCCAGCAACGTCTATCAAGAGACCCAGTACTTC
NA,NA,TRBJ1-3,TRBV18,CASSPVGGTSGNTIYF,TGTGCCAGCTCACCCGTCGGGGGGACCTCTGGAAACACCATATATTTT
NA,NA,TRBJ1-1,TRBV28,CASSPRLGGNTEAFF,TGTGCCAGCAGCCCTAGACTAGGAGGGAACACTGAAGCTTTCTTT
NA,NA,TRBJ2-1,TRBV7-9,CASSAPNEQFF,TGTGCCAGCAGCGCTCCGAATGAGCAGTTCTTC
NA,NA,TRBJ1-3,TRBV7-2,CASRGRGAGNTIYF,TGTGCCAGCAGGGGGAGGGGAGCTGGAAACACCATATATTTT
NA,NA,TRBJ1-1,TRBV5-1,CASSLFGRDVDTEAFF,TGCGCCAGCAGCTTGTTTGGCAGGGATGTAGACACTGAAGCTTTCTTT
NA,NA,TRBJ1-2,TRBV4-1,CASSHQNYGYTF,TGCGCCAGCAGCCACCAGAACTATGGCTACACCTTC
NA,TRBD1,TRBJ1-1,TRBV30,CAWQPNDRGYTEAFF,TGTGCCTGGCAACCCAACGACAGGGGATACACTGAAGCTTTCTTT
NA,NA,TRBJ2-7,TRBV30,CAWTVTELSRQYF,TGTGCCTGGACGGTGACAGAACTTTCTAGGCAGTACTTC
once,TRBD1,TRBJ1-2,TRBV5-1,CASSLDVQGGNYGYTF,TGCGCCAGCAGCTTGGATGTTCAGGGGGGGAACTATGGCTACACCTTC
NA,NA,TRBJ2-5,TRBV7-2,CASSWRPAREETQYF,TGTGCCAGCAGCTGGAGACCCGCCCGAGAGGAGACCCAGTACTTC
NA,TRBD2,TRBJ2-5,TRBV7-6,CASSISGGGETQYF,TGTGCCAGCAGCATTAGCGGGGGAGGGGAGACCCAGTACTTC
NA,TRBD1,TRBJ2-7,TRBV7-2,CASSSSRRGTYEQYF,TGTGCCAGCAGCTCCTCCCGCAGGGGGACCTACGAGCAGTACTTC
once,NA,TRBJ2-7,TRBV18,CASSLDRTGAYEQYF,TGTGCCAGCTCCTTGGACCGGACCGGGGCCTACGAGCAGTACTTC
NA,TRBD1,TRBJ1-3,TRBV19,CATTGTGVPSGNTIYF,TGTGCCACGACCGGGACAGGCGTCCCCTCTGGAAACACCATATATTTT
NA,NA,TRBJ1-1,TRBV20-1,CSAREDSEAFF,TGCAGTGCTAGAGAAGACAGTGAAGCTTTCTTT
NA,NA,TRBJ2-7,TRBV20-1,CSASRLVKLYEQYF,TGCAGTGCTAGTAGACTAGTTAAGCTATACGAGCAGTACTTC
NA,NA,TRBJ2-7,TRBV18,CASSPITTTHEQYF,TGTGCCAGCTCACCAATTACCACCACCCACGAGCAGTACTTC
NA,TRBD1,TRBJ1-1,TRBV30,CACRGQANTEAFF,TGTGCCTGCCGGGGACAGGCAAACACTGAAGCTTTCTTT
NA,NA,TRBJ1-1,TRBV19,CASSQQGAGTEAFF,TGTGCCAGTAGTCAACAGGGAGCGGGCACTGAAGCTTTCTTT
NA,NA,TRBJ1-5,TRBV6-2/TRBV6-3,CASSPIFEGWVLGSNQPQHF,TGTGCCAGCAGTCCGATTTTTGAGGGTTGGGTGCTAGGTAGCAATCAGCCCCAGCATTTT
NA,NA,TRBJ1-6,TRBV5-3,CARSRQRGGLHF,TGTGCCAGAAGCAGACAGAGGGGAGGCCTCCACTTT
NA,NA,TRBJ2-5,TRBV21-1,CASSSCGNQETQYF,TGTGCCAGCAGCAGTTGCGGGAACCAAGAGACCCAGTACTTC
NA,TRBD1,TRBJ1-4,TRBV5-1,CASSRGQGNEKLFF,TGCGCCAGCAGCCGAGGACAGGGGAATGAAAAACTGTTTTTT
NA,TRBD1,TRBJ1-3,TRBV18,CASSPQTGSNTIYF,TGTGCCAGCTCACCGCAGACAGGGTCGAACACCATATATTTT